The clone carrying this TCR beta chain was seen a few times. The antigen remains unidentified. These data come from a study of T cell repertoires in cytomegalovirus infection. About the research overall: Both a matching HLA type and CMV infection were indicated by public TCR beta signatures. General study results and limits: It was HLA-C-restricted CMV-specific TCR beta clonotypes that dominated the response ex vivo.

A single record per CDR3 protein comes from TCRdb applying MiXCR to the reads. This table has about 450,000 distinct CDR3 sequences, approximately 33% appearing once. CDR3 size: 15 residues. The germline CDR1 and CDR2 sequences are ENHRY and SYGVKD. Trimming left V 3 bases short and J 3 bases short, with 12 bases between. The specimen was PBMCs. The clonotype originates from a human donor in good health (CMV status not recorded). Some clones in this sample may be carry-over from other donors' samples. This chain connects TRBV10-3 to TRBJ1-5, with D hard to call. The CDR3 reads CAISDLAGNNQPQHF. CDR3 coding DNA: TGTGCCATCAGTGATCTGGCCGGAAACAATCAGCCCCAGCATTTT.